These 27 T cell receptor beta chains were all obtained from the same sample, sequenced in a study of T cell changes during pregnancy in multiple sclerosis. The method was immunoSEQ multiplex PCR; TCRdb's version includes in-frame clones alone and lacks a portion of them. The table has tens of thousands of clones, 90% seen once. The input for sequencing was peripheral blood, taken in the first trimester of pregnancy. These receptors all come from a female donor in good health, enrolled as a control in a pregnancy study.

V usage is TRBV5-1 and J usage is TRBJ2-3, with 7 bases matching TRBD2. This CDR3 region has 14 residues. Per the germline V gene, CDR1 is SGHRS and CDR2 is YFSETQ. The trim removed 6 bases at V and 0 bases at J, leaving 4 bases unmatched. The CDR3: CASISGGSTDTQYF. Here the CDR3 DNA reads TGCGCCAGCATTTCGGGAGGAAGCACAGATACGCAGTATTTT. The entire variable domain, with the rest obtained from reference TRBV5-1 and TRBJ2-3, is as follows: KAGVTQTPRYLIKTRGQQVTLSCSPISGHRSVSWYQQTPGQGLQFLFEYFSETQRNKGNFPGRFSGRQFSNSRSEMNVSTLELGDSALYLCASISGGSTDTQYFGPGTRLTVL.

The chain joins TRBV5-4 to TRBJ1-1, with TRBD1 identical over 8 bases. The CDR3 has 16 residues. V was clipped by 2 bases and J by 0 bases; unmatched bases: 6. CDR1 is SGHNT and CDR2 is YYREEE in the germline V gene (reference sequence). The DNA for the CDR3 is TGTGCCAGCAGCTTCGGACAGGGATCAATGAACACTGAAGCTTTCTTT. It is translated as CASSFGQGSMNTEAFF.

V usage is TRBV6-6 and J usage is TRBJ2-1, with 8 bases matching TRBD1. The ends lost 1 base at V and 7 bases at J; junction bases unmatched: 6. The CDR3 has 15 amino acids. Germline V gene lookup returns CDR1 MNHNY and CDR2 SVGAGI (reference sequence). This CDR3 is CASSYYGQGGNEQFF. CDR3 bases: TGTGCCAGCAGTTACTATGGACAGGGAGGAAATGAGCAGTTCTTC.

The rearrangement links TRBV6-1 to TRBJ1-1; TRBD1 is a possible D gene (6 bases). The CDR3 length is 15 residues. Germline CDR1 is MNHNS and CDR2 is SASEGT. V lost 1 base to trimming and J lost 1 base, with 10 bases between them. In nucleotides, the CDR3 is TGTGCCAGCAGTGAAGTCCAGGGGAGGAACACTGAAGCTTTCTTT. This sequence encodes CASSEVQGRNTEAFF.

The genes are TRBV30 and TRBJ1-1; 7 positions agree with TRBD1. V lost 1 base, J lost 0 bases, and 2 bases stayed unmatched. CDR3 length: 14 residues. CDR1 and CDR2 (germline): GTSNPN, SVGIG (reference sequence). Written as DNA, the CDR3 is TGTGCCTGGAGTGGGGACAGAATGAACACTGAAGCTTTCTTT. Translation: CAWSGDRMNTEAFF.

J is TRBJ2-1 and V is TRBV7-8; TRBD1 matches 7 bases. Germline assignment: CDR1 SGHVS and CDR2 FQNEAQ. The length of the CDR3 is 13 residues. V lost 7 bases to trimming and J lost 4 bases; unmatched junction nucleotides: 4. CDR3 in amino acids: CASTPGQYNEQFF. The CDR3 DNA reads TGTGCCAGCACTCCGGGACAGTACAATGAGCAGTTCTTC.

The rearrangement uses TRBV6-1 and TRBJ2-1; TRBD2 agrees at 9 bases. The CDR3 is made up of 14 amino acids. V lost 3 bases to trimming and J lost 9 bases; unmatched junction nucleotides: 6. Germline CDR1 is MNHNS and CDR2 is SASEGT. The CDR3 loop is CASSDLAGSREQFF. DNA of the CDR3: TGTGCCAGCAGTGATCTAGCGGGGAGCCGTGAGCAGTTCTTC.

The chain employs TRBV5-1 and TRBJ2-7; TRBD1 might be the D (6 bases). This CDR3 is built from 13 residues. The germline V and J ends were trimmed by 4 bases and 6 bases, with 14 bases remaining between them. The germline V gene encodes CDR1 SGHRS and CDR2 YFSETQ. The CDR3 region has the DNA TGCGCCAGCAGCGCCGGGACAAGCGTCGAGCAGTACTTC. This codes for CASSAGTSVEQYF.

The chain employs TRBV2 and TRBJ1-5, with 9 nucleotides matching TRBD1. The ends lost 5 bases at V and 0 bases at J; junction bases unmatched: 11. Germline V CDR1 and CDR2: SNHLY, FYNNEI. There are 18 residues in the CDR3. The CDR3 DNA is TGTGCCAGCAGTCCCGGGACAGGGTTAGTTTATAGCAATCAGCCCCAGCATTTT. As protein: CASSPGTGLVYSNQPQHF.

V is TRBV5-4 and J is TRBJ1-2; tentative D call: TRBD1 (6 bases). CDR1 SGHNT and CDR2 YYREEE come from the germline V gene (reference sequence). This CDR3 region has 14 residues. Deletions cut 3 bases from V and 5 bases from J, with 14 bases between. The CDR3 DNA reads TGTGCCAGCAGCTGGGCAGGGGAGAATTATGGCTACACCTTC. Protein sequence: CASSWAGENYGYTF.

The CDR3 is CASSPKQGLYGYTF. The CDR3 coding sequence is TGTGCCAGCAGTCCGAAACAGGGCCTCTATGGCTACACCTTC. The chain couples TRBV6-5 to TRBJ1-2, with D maybe TRBD1 (6 bases). The germline CDR1 and CDR2 sequences are MNHEY and SVGAGI. The CDR3 sequence is 14 residues long. V lost 5 bases and J 4 bases, leaving 14 bases between the germline ends.

The chain uses TRBV11-3 and TRBJ2-2; 7 bases fit TRBD2. The ends lost 1 base at V and 2 bases at J; junction bases unmatched: 7. CDR3 length: 17 amino acids. The germline V gene encodes CDR1 SGHNT and CDR2 YENEEA. CDR3 coding DNA: TGTGCCAGCAGCTTAGGGACGACTAGCCCCAACACCGGGGAGCTGTTTTTT. Amino acid sequence: CASSLGTTSPNTGELFF.

The CDR3 is CASSSGQGQQFF. As DNA, the CDR3 is TGTGCCAGCAGCTCGGGACAGGGACAGCAGTTCTTC. The chain carries TRBV6-5 and TRBJ2-1, with 9 bases aligning to TRBD1. This CDR3 has 12 residues. CDR1 is MNHEY and CDR2 is SVGAGI in the germline V gene. Trimming took 6 bases from V and 11 from J; bases not matched to a gene: 5.

This clone was detected once. CDR3 protein: CATKVGLAGAETQYF. DNA of the CDR3: TGTGCCACCAAAGTGGGACTAGCTGGGGCAGAGACCCAGTACTTC. The rearrangement uses TRBV2 and TRBJ2-5, with 9 bases that match TRBD2. V was pared by 10 bases and J by 4 bases, with 13 bases of the junction left unmatched. The CDR3 extends over 15 amino acids. Germline CDR1 and CDR2: SNHLY and FYNNEI. The whole variable domain, filled in from reference TRBV2 and TRBJ2-5, reads EPEVTQTPSHQVTQMGQEVILRCVPISNHLYFYWYRQILGQKVEFLVSFYNNEISEKSEIFDDQFSVERPDGSNFTLKIRSTKLEDSAMYFCATKVGLAGAETQYFGPGTRLLVL.

The rearrangement joins TRBV5-1 to TRBJ2-7, with 10 bases lining up with TRBD2. After removal of 2 bases from V and 3 bases from J, the junction contained 2 bases not matched to a gene. Per the germline V gene, CDR1 is SGHRS and CDR2 is YFSETQ. This CDR3 has 14 amino acids. Written as DNA, the CDR3 is TGCGCCAGCAGCTTAGGGACTAGCGTCTACGAGCAGTACTTC. Residues: CASSLGTSVYEQYF. The full variable domain, completed using reference TRBV5-1 and TRBJ2-7, is KAGVTQTPRYLIKTRGQQVTLSCSPISGHRSVSWYQQTPGQGLQFLFEYFSETQRNKGNFPGRFSGRQFSNSRSEMNVSTLELGDSALYLCASSLGTSVYEQYFGPGTRLTVT.

The chain carries TRBV7-2 and TRBJ1-2, with 8 bases fitting TRBD1. The CDR3 is made up of 16 amino acids. Germline loops: CDR1 SGHTA, CDR2 FQGNSA. J gave up 5 bases and V 5 bases, and 13 bases lay outside the gene matches. CDR3 sequence: CASSVPRTGTSYGYTF. Written as DNA, the CDR3 is TGTGCCAGCAGCGTGCCAAGGACAGGGACCAGTTATGGCTACACCTTC. Variable domain in full (rest from reference TRBV7-2 and TRBJ1-2): GAGVSQSPSNKVTEKGKDVELRCDPISGHTALYWYRQSLGQGLEFLIYFQGNSAPDKSGLPSDRFSAERTGGSVSTLTIQRTQQEDSAVYLCASSVPRTGTSYGYTFGSGTRLTVV.

V is TRBV7-6 and J is TRBJ2-7; the match to TRBD1 covers 10 bases. CDR1 and CDR2 from the germline V gene are SGHVS and FNYEAQ. Trimming cost V 5 bases and J 4 bases; bases outside gene matches: 5. The CDR3 covers 14 residues. The CDR3 DNA follows: TGTGCCAGCAGCCCGGGACAGGGGATATACGAGCAGTACTTC. Its translation is CASSPGQGIYEQYF.

The chain couples TRBV30 to TRBJ1-6; D not certain. This CDR3 is 16 amino acids long. Trimming took 1 base from V and 4 from J, leaving 14 bases between them. Germline V gene data show CDR1 as GTSNPN and CDR2 as SVGIG (reference sequence). The chain's CDR3 is CAWSGLTGGYNSPLHF. CDR3 bases: TGTGCCTGGAGTGGGCTTACCGGAGGTTATAATTCACCCCTCCACTTT.

The chain has TRBV27 and TRBJ2-5, with D possibly TRBD2 on 5 matching bases. There are 15 residues in the CDR3. Trimming took off 0 bases at V and 7 bases at J, with 15 bases between the two ends. From germline, CDR1 is MNHEY and CDR2 SMNVEV (reference sequence). The CDR3 loop is CASSLSISGEGTQYF. CDR3 DNA sequence: TGTGCCAGCAGTTTATCGATAAGCGGTGAAGGGACCCAGTACTTC.

V is TRBV5-4 and J is TRBJ1-2, with 7 bases matching TRBD1. This CDR3 contains 18 residues. Germline-derived CDR1 and CDR2 are SGHNT and YYREEE (reference sequence). Trimming at V came to 4 bases and at J to 5 bases, leaving 20 bases not matched to a gene. Here the CDR3 reads CASSPRAPTTGRRYGYTF. CDR3 in DNA: TGTGCCAGCAGCCCACGGGCCCCGACGACAGGGAGGAGGTATGGCTACACCTTC. Together with reference TRBV5-4 and TRBJ1-2, the CDR3 gives the full variable domain: ETGVTQSPTHLIKTRGQQVTLRCSSQSGHNTVSWYQQALGQGPQFIFQYYREEENGRGNFPPRFSGLQFPNYSSELNVNALELDDSALYLCASSPRAPTTGRRYGYTFGSGTRLTVV.

V gene TRBV6-5 combines with J gene TRBJ2-5, with TRBD1 as a possible D gene (6 bases). The assigned J gene may be wrong: the sequence end matches TRBJ2-7 better. CDR3 length: 12 residues. CDR1 and CDR2 from the germline V gene are MNHEY and SVGAGI. The CDR3 sequence is CASSSTGYEQYF. The CDR3 coding sequence is TGTGCCAGCAGTTCGACAGGCTACGAGCAGTACTTC.

This clone was counted a single time. The genes are TRBV5-1 and TRBJ1-2; D remains ambiguous. CDR1 and CDR2 from the germline V gene are SGHRS and YFSETQ. V dropped 5 bases and J dropped 2 bases, with 13 bases sitting between them. The CDR3 is made up of 14 amino acids. This CDR3 reads CASRPTGANYGYTF. The CDR3 nucleotides are TGCGCCAGCAGACCCACGGGAGCCAACTATGGCTACACCTTC.

CDR3 in DNA: TGTGCCAGCAGCTTTACAGGGGGCAGCTACACCGGGGAGCTGTTTTTT. It specifies CASSFTGGSYTGELFF. The J gene is TRBJ2-2, the V gene TRBV7-9; 9 positions match TRBD1. The trim removed 3 bases at V and 3 bases at J, leaving 5 bases unmatched. Germline assignment: CDR1 SEHNR and CDR2 FQNEAQ (reference sequence). This CDR3 is built from 16 residues.

This sequence joins TRBV20-1 and TRBJ2-5; 7 nucleotides line up with TRBD1. This CDR3 region has 11 residues. Germline-derived CDR1 and CDR2 are DFQATT and SNEGSKA (reference sequence). CDR3 coding DNA: TGCAGCACAGGGGCCCAAGAGACCCAGTACTTC. Residues: CSTGAQETQYF.

The genes are TRBV19 and TRBJ2-2; 11 nucleotides agree with TRBD2. The trim removed 7 bases at V and 1 base at J, leaving 8 bases unmatched. Germline V gene data show CDR1 as LNHDA and CDR2 as SQIVND (reference sequence). This CDR3 spans 17 amino acids. CDR3 DNA sequence: TGTGCCAGTAAGGGTAGCGGGGGGGCCGGGAACACCGGGGAGCTGTTTTTT. Protein product: CASKGSGGAGNTGELFF.

The CDR3 sequence: CASSMGQGIGQPQHF. The CDR3 coding sequence is TGTGCCAGTAGTATGGGTCAGGGGATCGGCCAGCCCCAGCATTTT. The V and J genes are TRBV19 and TRBJ1-5; D perhaps matches TRBD1 (6 bases). The V gene lost 3 bases and the J gene lost 7 bases, with 16 bases spanning the gap. Germline CDR1 reads LNHDA; CDR2 reads SQIVND (reference sequence). The CDR3 has 15 residues.

This clone was seen once. The CDR3 DNA reads as TGTGCCAGCAGTTCTCCCTCGACTTGGCATCAGCCCCAGCATTTT. Translation: CASSSPSTWHQPQHF. The V and J genes are TRBV28 and TRBJ1-5; D is uncertain. Per germline, CDR1 MDHEN and CDR2 SYDVKM. V lost 4 bases and J lost 5, with 15 bases in between. The CDR3 spans 15 residues.